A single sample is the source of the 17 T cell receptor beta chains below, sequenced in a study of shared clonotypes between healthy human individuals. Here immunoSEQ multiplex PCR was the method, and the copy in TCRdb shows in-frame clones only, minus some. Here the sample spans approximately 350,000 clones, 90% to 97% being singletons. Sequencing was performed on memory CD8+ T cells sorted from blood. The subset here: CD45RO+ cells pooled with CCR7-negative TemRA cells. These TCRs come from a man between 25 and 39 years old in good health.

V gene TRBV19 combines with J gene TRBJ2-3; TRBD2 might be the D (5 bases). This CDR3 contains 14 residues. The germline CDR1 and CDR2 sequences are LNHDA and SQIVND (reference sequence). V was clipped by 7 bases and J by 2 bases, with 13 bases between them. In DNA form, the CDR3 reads TGTGCCAGTACCTCCGAGCGGCTCACAGATACGCAGTATTTT. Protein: CASTSERLTDTQYF.

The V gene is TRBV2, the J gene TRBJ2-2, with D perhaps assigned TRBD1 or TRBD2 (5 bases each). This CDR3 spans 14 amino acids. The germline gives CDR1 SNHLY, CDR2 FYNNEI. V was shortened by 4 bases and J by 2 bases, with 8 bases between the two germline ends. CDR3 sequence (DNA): TGTGCCAGCAGTGCGGGACCTAACACCGGGGAGCTGTTTTTT. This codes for CASSAGPNTGELFF.

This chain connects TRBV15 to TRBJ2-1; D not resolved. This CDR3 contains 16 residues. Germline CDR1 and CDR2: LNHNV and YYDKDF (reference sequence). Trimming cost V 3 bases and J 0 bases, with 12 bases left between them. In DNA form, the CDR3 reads TGTGCCACCAGCAGTCCCCCGCCTAGCTCCTACAATGAGCAGTTCTTC. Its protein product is CATSSPPPSSYNEQFF.

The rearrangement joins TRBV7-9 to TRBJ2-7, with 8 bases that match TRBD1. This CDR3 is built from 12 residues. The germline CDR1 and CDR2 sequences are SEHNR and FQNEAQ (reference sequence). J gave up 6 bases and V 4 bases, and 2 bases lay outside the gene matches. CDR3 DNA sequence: TGTGCCAGCAGCTGGACAGGGCTCGAGCAGTACTTC. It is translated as CASSWTGLEQYF. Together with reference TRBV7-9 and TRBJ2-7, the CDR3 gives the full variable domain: DTGVSQNPRHKITKRGQNVTFRCDPISEHNRLYWYRQTLGQGPEFLTYFQNEAQLEKSRLLSDRFSAERPKGSFSTLEIQRTEQGDSAMYLCASSWTGLEQYFGPGTRLTVT.

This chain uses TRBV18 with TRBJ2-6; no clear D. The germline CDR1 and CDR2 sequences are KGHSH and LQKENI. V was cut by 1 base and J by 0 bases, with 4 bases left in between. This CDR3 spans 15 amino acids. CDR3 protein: CASSPLDSGANVLTF. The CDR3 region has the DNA TGTGCCAGCTCACCACTAGACTCTGGGGCCAACGTCCTGACTTTC.

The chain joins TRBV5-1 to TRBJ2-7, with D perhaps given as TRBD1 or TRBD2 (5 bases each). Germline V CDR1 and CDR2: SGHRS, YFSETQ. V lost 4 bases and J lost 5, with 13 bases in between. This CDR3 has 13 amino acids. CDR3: CASSPAQEDEQYF. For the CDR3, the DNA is TGCGCCAGCAGCCCCGCACAGGAGGACGAGCAGTACTTC.

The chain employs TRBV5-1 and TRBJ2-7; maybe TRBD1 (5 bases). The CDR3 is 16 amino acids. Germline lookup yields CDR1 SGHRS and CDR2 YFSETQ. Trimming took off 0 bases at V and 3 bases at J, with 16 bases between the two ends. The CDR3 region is CASSLVVGRTYYEQYF. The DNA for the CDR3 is TGCGCCAGCAGCTTGGTTGTGGGCAGGACATACTACGAGCAGTACTTC.

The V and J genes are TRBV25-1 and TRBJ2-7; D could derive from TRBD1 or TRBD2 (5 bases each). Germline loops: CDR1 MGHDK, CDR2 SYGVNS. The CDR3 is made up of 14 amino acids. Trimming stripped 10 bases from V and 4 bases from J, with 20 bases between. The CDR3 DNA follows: TGTGCCACGTCCCCCGGGACGGAATCTTACGAGCAGTACTTC. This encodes CATSPGTESYEQYF.

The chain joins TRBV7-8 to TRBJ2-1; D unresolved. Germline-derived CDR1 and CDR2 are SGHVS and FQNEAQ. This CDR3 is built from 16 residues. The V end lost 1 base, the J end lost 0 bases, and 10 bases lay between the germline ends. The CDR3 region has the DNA TGTGCCAGCAGCTTAGGGGTACCGAGCTCCTACAATGAGCAGTTCTTC. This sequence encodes CASSLGVPSSYNEQFF.

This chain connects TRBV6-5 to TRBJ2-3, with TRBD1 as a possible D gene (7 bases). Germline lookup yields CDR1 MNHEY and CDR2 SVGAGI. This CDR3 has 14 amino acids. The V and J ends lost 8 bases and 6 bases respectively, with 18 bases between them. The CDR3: CASVRGPGGDTQYF. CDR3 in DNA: TGTGCCAGCGTAAGAGGGCCAGGGGGGGATACGCAGTATTTT.

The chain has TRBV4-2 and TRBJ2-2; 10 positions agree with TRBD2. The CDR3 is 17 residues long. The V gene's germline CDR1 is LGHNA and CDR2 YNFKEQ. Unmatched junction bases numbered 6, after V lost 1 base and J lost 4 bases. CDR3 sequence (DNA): TGTGCCAGCAGCCAAGGTGAAGCGGGAGGGGGCACCGGGGAGCTGTTTTTT. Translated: CASSQGEAGGGTGELFF.

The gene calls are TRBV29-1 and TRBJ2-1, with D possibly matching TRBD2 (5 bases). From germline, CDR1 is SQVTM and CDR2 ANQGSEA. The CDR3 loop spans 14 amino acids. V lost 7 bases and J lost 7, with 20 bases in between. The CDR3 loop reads CSASDGGRENEQFF. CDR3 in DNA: TGCAGCGCTTCGGACGGAGGTCGAGAAAATGAGCAGTTCTTC.

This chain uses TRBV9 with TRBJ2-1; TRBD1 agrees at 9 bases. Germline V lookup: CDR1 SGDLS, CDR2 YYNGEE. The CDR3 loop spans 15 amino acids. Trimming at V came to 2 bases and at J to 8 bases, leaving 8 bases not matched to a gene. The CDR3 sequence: CASSVGTGWVDEQFF. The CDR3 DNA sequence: TGTGCCAGCAGCGTCGGGACAGGGTGGGTCGATGAGCAGTTCTTC.

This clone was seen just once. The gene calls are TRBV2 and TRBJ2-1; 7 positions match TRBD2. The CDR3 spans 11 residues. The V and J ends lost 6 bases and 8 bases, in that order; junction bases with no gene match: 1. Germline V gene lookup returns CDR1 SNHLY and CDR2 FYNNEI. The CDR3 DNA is TGTGCCAGCAGAGCGGGATATGAGCAGTTCTTC. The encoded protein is CASRAGYEQFF.

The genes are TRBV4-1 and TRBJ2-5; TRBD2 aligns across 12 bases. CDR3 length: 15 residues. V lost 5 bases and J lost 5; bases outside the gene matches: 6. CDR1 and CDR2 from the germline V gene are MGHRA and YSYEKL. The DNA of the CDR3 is TGCGCCAGCAGCGGACTAACTAGCGGGAGGGAGACCCAGTACTTC. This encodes CASSGLTSGRETQYF.

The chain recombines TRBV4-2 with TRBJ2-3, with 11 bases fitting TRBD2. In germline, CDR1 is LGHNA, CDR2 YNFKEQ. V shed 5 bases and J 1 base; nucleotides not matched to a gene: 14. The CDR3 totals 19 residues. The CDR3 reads CASSARLAGGRSGTDTQYF. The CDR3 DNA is TGTGCCAGCAGCGCCCGATTAGCGGGAGGGCGGTCGGGCACAGATACGCAGTATTTT.

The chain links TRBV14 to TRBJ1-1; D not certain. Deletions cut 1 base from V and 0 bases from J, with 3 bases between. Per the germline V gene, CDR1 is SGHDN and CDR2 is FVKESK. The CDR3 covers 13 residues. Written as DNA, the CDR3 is TGTGCCAGCAGCCAAGTTTTGAACACTGAAGCTTTCTTT. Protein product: CASSQVLNTEAFF.